This T cell receptor beta chain was captured by sequencing in a study of monozygotic twins with inflammatory bowel disease. The CDR3 sequence is 16 residues long. Germline CDR1 and CDR2: SGHDT and YYEEEE. Staff drew a roughly 2.5 ml blood sample from each donor. Using the 5' RACE reads, TCRdb records one entry per CDR3 protein without DNA. The sample data list about 160,000 distinct CDR3 sequences. The chain is built from TRBV5-6 and TRBJ2-1; as DNA is missing, the TRBD2 call by TCRdb cannot be tested. This TCR derives from a human donor with ulcerative colitis or Crohn's disease, or a healthy co-twin of an affected twin (not recorded which). The sequenced sample was blood. The CDR3 loop is CASSFITSGSYNEQFF.